The rows below give T cell receptor beta chains drawn from one sample of a study of cytomegalovirus exposure and HLA in healthy donors. The repertoire was sequenced with immunoSEQ multiplex PCR; TCRdb's copy has only in-frame clones and lacks some. The sample includes approximately 110,000 clones, approximately 80% of them seen just once. Sequencing used PBMCs. All receptors derive from a man in his forties in good health and CMV-seronegative. Both conserved end residues are trimmed from each CDR3. Fields, in order: V gene, clone size, J gene, D gene, CDR3 length, CDR3 protein. A D gene is named only where the DNA matches it firmly. Clone size is not always given. Where it is, it says once, few, many or a class for expanded clones.

V: TRBV11-2
size: NA
J: TRBJ2-7
D: NA
length: 13
CDR3: ASSSSPGRAYEQY

V: TRBV4-1
size: few
J: TRBJ1-5
D: TRBD1
length: 13
CDR3: ASSQAGTGREPQH

V: TRBV7-2
size: NA
J: TRBJ2-1
D: TRBD1
length: 14
CDR3: ASSPSRGRAYNEQF

V: TRBV6-5
size: NA
J: TRBJ1-1
D: TRBD1
length: 12
CDR3: ASRGTGGTTEAF

V: TRBV12-5
size: NA
J: TRBJ1-5
D: NA
length: 9
CDR3: ASGSDQPQH

V: TRBV9
size: NA
J: TRBJ1-6
D: NA
length: 14
CDR3: ASSVVGGLEYSPLH

V: TRBV28
size: NA
J: TRBJ1-1
D: NA
length: 11
CDR3: ASSLSSLTEAF

V: TRBV9
size: NA
J: TRBJ2-7
D: TRBD1
length: 12
CDR3: ASSAGTGGNEQY

V: TRBV19
size: NA
J: TRBJ2-5
D: TRBD1
length: 13
CDR3: ASSIGSGGRETQY

V: TRBV6-6
size: NA
J: TRBJ2-1
D: NA
length: 11
CDR3: ASRTGPRDEQF

V: TRBV6-1
size: NA
J: TRBJ2-2
D: NA
length: 12
CDR3: ASLSTPNTGELF

V: TRBV19
size: NA
J: TRBJ2-1
D: TRBD1
length: 12
CDR3: ASSTAGTGTEQF

V: TRBV18
size: few
J: TRBJ1-1
D: NA
length: 12
CDR3: ASSPRPGNTEAF

V: TRBV4-2
size: NA
J: TRBJ2-7
D: TRBD1
length: 14
CDR3: ASSQEITGGGYEQY

V: TRBV29-1
size: NA
J: TRBJ1-2
D: NA
length: 11
CDR3: SVEIQEFYGYT

V: TRBV7-2
size: NA
J: TRBJ1-2
D: NA
length: 11
CDR3: ASRNNANYGYT

V: TRBV7-6
size: NA
J: TRBJ1-4
D: NA
length: 12
CDR3: ASSQRTGNEKLF

V: TRBV7-2
size: NA
J: TRBJ2-3
D: TRBD2
length: 17
CDR3: ASSLDYPGGAKSTDTQY

V: TRBV19
size: NA
J: TRBJ2-7
D: TRBD1
length: 13
CDR3: ASSTGTGAPYEQY

V: TRBV27
size: NA
J: TRBJ2-1
D: TRBD1
length: 13
CDR3: ASSTRQGGINEQF

V: TRBV7-8
size: NA
J: TRBJ1-5
D: NA
length: 13
CDR3: ASSLAPGGRQPQH

V: TRBV5-1
size: NA
J: TRBJ1-2
D: NA
length: 11
CDR3: ASSLPTGSGYT

V: TRBV19
size: once
J: TRBJ2-3
D: TRBD2
length: 17
CDR3: ASSPLLGLAGGSTDTQY

V: TRBV19
size: once
J: TRBJ2-1
D: NA
length: 11
CDR3: ASSSITVNEQF

V: TRBV7-3
size: NA
J: TRBJ2-1
D: TRBD1
length: 10
CDR3: ASSYRGSEQF

V: TRBV2
size: NA
J: TRBJ2-2
D: TRBD1
length: 14
CDR3: ASSLTGQGMSGELF

V: TRBV4-1
size: NA
J: TRBJ2-4
D: TRBD2
length: 18
CDR3: ASSQEPSGGRRLAKNIQY

V: TRBV7-6
size: NA
J: TRBJ2-2
D: TRBD2
length: 17
CDR3: ASSLDLTSGEYGTGELF

V: TRBV5-4
size: once
J: TRBJ1-1
D: NA
length: 15
CDR3: ASSPQLTGRGNTEAF

V: TRBV28
size: NA
J: TRBJ1-2
D: NA
length: 13
CDR3: ASSLGGTTKEGYT

V: TRBV5-8
size: few
J: TRBJ2-3
D: TRBD2
length: 14
CDR3: ASSLVRLAGAVSGY

V: TRBV7-9
size: NA
J: TRBJ1-2
D: NA
length: 12
CDR3: ASSSQGPFYGYT

V: TRBV30
size: once
J: TRBJ2-5
D: NA
length: 11
CDR3: AWSVTGGETQY

V: TRBV6-6
size: NA
J: TRBJ1-5
D: TRBD1
length: 12
CDR3: ASSTTGYNQPQH

V: TRBV19
size: NA
J: TRBJ2-3
D: TRBD2
length: 14
CDR3: ASTSGGVPNADTQY

V: TRBV11-3
size: NA
J: TRBJ1-4
D: NA
length: 18
CDR3: ASSLQITDRVRATNEKLF

V: TRBV4-3
size: NA
J: TRBJ1-6
D: NA
length: 11
CDR3: ASSQVQGTPLH

V: TRBV4-1
size: NA
J: TRBJ1-5
D: NA
length: 14
CDR3: ASSQGQGYGNQPQH

V: TRBV6-6
size: NA
J: TRBJ2-7
D: NA
length: 11
CDR3: ASVALRGYEQY

V: TRBV6-5
size: NA
J: TRBJ1-5
D: TRBD1
length: 11
CDR3: ASRQGANQPQH

V: TRBV18
size: NA
J: TRBJ2-1
D: TRBD1
length: 13
CDR3: ASSLGQGSGNEQF

V: TRBV4-2
size: few
J: TRBJ2-5
D: TRBD2
length: 11
CDR3: ASSQVLLAAPY

V: TRBV19
size: NA
J: TRBJ2-3
D: NA
length: 15
CDR3: ASSIDPDRVSTDTQY